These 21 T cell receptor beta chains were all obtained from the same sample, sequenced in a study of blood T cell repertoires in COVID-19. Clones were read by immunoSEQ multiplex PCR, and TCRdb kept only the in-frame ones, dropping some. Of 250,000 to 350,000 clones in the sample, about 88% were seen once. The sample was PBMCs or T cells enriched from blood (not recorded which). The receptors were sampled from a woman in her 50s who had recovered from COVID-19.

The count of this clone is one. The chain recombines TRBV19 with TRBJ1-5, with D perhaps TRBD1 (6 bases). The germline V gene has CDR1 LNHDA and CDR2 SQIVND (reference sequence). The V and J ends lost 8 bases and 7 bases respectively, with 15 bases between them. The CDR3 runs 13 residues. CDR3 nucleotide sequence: TGTGCCAGTGGCGGGAGGGGGTACCAGCCCCAGCATTTT. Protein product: CASGGRGYQPQHF.

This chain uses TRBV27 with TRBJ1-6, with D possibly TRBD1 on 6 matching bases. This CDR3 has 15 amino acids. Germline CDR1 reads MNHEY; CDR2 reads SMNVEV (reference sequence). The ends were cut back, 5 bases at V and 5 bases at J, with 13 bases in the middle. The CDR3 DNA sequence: TGTGCCAGCAGTCTAAGGACAGTCGATAATTCACCCCTCCACTTT. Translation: CASSLRTVDNSPLHF.

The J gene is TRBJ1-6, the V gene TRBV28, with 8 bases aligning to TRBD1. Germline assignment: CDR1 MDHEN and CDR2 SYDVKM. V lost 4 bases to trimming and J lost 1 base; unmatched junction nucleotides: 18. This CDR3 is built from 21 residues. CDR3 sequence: CASSSVDRGTSSESYNSPLHF. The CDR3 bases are TGTGCCAGCAGTTCCGTAGACAGGGGCACCAGTAGTGAGTCCTATAATTCACCCCTCCACTTT. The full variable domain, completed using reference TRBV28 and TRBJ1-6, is DVKVTQSSRYLVKRTGEKVFLECVQDMDHENMFWYRQDPGLGLRLIYFSYDVKMKEKGDIPEGYSVSREKKERFSLILESASTNQTSMYLCASSSVDRGTSSESYNSPLHFGNGTRLTVT.

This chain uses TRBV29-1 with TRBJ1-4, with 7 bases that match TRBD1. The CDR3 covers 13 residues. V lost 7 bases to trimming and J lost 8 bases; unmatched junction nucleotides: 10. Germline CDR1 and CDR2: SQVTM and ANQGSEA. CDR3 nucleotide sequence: TGCAGCGGTGCTCGCCGGGACAGCGAAAAACTGTTTTTT. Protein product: CSGARRDSEKLFF.

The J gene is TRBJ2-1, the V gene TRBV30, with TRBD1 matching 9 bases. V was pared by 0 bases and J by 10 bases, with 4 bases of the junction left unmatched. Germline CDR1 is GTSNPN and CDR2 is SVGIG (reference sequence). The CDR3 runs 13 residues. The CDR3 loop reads CAWSVQGAREQFF. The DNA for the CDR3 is TGTGCCTGGAGTGTACAGGGGGCACGGGAGCAGTTCTTC.

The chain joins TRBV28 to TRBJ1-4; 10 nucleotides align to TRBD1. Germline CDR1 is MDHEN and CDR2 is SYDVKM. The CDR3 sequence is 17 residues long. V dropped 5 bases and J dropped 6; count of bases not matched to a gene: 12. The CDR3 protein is CASSTQGLDRGDEKLFF. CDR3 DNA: TGTGCCAGCAGTACCCAAGGGTTGGACAGGGGGGATGAAAAACTGTTTTTT.

The CDR3 nucleotides are TGTGCCAGCAGCCTTAGACAGACGCGGAACACTGAAGCTTTCTTT. This translates into CASSLRQTRNTEAFF. The V gene is TRBV5-8, the J gene TRBJ1-1, with D possibly TRBD1 on 5 matching bases. The CDR3 has 15 amino acids. V lost 4 bases and J 1 base, leaving 14 bases between the germline ends. CDR1 and CDR2 from the germline V gene are SGHTS and YDEGEE.

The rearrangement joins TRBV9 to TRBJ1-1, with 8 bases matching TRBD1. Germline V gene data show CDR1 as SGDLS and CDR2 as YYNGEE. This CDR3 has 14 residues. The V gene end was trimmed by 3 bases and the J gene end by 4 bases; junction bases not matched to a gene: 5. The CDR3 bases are TGTGCCAGCAGCGGGACAGGGCGGGGCACTGAAGCTTTCTTT. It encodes CASSGTGRGTEAFF.

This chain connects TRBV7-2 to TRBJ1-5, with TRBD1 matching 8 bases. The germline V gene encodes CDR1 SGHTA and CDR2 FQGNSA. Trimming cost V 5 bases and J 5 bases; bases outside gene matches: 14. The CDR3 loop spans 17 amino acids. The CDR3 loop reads CASSHRLGQGGYQPQHF. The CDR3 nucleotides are TGTGCCAGCAGCCATCGCCTTGGACAGGGAGGTTATCAGCCCCAGCATTTT.

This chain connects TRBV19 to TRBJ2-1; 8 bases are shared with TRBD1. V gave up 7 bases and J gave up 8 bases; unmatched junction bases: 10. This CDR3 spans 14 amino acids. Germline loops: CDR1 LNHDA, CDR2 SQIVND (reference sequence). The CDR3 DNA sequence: TGTGCCAGTACTACTACAGGGGGTAACCATGAGCAGTTCTTC. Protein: CASTTTGGNHEQFF.

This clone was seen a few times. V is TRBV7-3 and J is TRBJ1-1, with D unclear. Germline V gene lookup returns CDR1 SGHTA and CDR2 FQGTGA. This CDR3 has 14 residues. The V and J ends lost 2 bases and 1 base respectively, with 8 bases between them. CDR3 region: CASSLRGTNTEAFF. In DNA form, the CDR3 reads TGTGCCAGCAGCTTACGGGGAACGAACACTGAAGCTTTCTTT. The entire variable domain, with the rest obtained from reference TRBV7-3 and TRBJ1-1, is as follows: GAGVSQTPSNKVTEKGKYVELRCDPISGHTALYWYRQSLGQGPEFLIYFQGTGAADDSGLPNDRFFAVRPEGSVSTLKIQRTERGDSAVYLCASSLRGTNTEAFFGQGTRLTVV.

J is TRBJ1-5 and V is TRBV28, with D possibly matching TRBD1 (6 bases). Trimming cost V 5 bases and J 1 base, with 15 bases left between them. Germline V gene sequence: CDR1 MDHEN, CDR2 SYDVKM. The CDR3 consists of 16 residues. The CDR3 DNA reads TGTGCCAGCAGTGCCGGGGGGGCCGTGAGCAATCAGCCCCAGCATTTT. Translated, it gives CASSAGGAVSNQPQHF.

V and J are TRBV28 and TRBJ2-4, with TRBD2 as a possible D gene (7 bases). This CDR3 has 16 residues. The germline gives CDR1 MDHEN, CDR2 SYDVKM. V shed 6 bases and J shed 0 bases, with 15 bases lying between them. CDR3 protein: CASSRGGGVAKNIQYF. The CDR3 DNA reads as TGTGCCAGCAGCCGAGGGGGGGGCGTAGCCAAAAACATTCAGTACTTC.

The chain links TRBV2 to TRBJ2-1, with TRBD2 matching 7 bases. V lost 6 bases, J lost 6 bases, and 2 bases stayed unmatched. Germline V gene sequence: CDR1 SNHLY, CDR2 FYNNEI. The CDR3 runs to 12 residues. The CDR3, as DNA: TGTGCCAGCAGGATAGCGGGCAATGAGCAGTTCTTC. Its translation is CASRIAGNEQFF.

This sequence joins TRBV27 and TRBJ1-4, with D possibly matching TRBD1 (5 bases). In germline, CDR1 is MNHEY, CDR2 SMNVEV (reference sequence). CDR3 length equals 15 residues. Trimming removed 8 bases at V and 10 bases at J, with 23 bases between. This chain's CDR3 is CASARAVLGEGKLFF. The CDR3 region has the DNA TGTGCCAGCGCCCGGGCGGTCCTAGGGGAAGGAAAACTGTTTTTT.

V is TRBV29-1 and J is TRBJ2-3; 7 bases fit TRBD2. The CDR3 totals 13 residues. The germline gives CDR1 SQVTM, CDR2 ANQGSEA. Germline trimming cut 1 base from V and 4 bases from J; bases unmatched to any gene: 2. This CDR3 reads CSVEVGLADTQYF. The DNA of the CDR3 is TGCAGCGTTGAAGTTGGACTAGCAGATACGCAGTATTTT.

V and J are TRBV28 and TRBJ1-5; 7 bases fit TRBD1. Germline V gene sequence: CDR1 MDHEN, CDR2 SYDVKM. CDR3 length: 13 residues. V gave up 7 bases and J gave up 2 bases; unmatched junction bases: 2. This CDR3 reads CASNQGGNQPQHF. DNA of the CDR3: TGTGCCAGCAACCAGGGGGGCAATCAGCCCCAGCATTTT. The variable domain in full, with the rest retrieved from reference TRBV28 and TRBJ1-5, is DVKVTQSSRYLVKRTGEKVFLECVQDMDHENMFWYRQDPGLGLRLIYFSYDVKMKEKGDIPEGYSVSREKKERFSLILESASTNQTSMYLCASNQGGNQPQHFGDGTRLSIL.

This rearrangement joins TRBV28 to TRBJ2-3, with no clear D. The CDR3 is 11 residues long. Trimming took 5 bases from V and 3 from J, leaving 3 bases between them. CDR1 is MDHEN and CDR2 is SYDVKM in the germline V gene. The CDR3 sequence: CASSRTDTQYF. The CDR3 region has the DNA TGTGCCAGCAGTCGTACAGATACGCAGTATTTT. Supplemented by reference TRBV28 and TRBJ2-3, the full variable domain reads DVKVTQSSRYLVKRTGEKVFLECVQDMDHENMFWYRQDPGLGLRLIYFSYDVKMKEKGDIPEGYSVSREKKERFSLILESASTNQTSMYLCASSRTDTQYFGPGTRLTVL.

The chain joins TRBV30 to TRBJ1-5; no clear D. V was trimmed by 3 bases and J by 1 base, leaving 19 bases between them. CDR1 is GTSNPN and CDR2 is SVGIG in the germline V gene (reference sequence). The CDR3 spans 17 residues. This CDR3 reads CAWSRQALRYSNQPQHF. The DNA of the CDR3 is TGTGCCTGGAGCCGTCAGGCCCTAAGATACAGCAATCAGCCCCAGCATTTT.

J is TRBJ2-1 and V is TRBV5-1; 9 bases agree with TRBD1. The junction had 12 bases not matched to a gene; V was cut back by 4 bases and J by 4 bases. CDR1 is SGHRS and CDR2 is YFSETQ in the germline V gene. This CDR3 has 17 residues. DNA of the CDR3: TGCGCCAGCAGCCGGGAGGACAGGGGTGTAGCGTACAATGAGCAGTTCTTC. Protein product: CASSREDRGVAYNEQFF.

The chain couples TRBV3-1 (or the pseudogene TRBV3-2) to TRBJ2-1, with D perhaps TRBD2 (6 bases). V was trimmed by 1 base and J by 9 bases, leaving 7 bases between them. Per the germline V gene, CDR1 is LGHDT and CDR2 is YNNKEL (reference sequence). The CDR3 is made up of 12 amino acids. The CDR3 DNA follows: TGTGCCAGCAGCCAAGCCGGGAGTGAGCAGTTCTTC. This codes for CASSQAGSEQFF.